The entry that follows covers one T cell receptor beta chain sequence. Its matching antigen is unknown. CDR3 length: 17 amino acids. J gave up 2 bases and V 4 bases, and 7 bases lay outside the gene matches. CDR1 and CDR2 from the germline V gene are MGHRA and YSYEKL. These data come from a study of cytomegalovirus exposure and HLA in healthy donors. General study findings and limits: The authors enumerated 150 to 200 TCR beta chains as linked to cytomegalovirus.

A multiplex PCR was run with 60 Vbeta primers and 13 Jbeta primers. Profiling relied on immunoSEQ multiplex PCR, and the TCRdb table lists in-frame clones only, not all of them. This sample has 150,000 or so clones, with around 88% found just once. Sequencing was performed on PBMCs. The V gene is TRBV4-1, the J gene TRBJ2-1; 11 bases are shared with TRBD2. The origin of this receptor is a woman between 18 and 29 years old in good health and CMV-seronegative. Written as DNA, the CDR3 is TGCGCCAGCAGCCTCACTATACTAGCGGGAGCCTACAATGAGCAGTTCTTC. It is translated as CASSLTILAGAYNEQFF.